Listed below are T cell receptor beta chains from one sample, sequenced in a study of blood T cell repertoires in COVID-19. Clones were read by immunoSEQ multiplex PCR, and TCRdb kept only the in-frame ones, dropping some. This sample yields 250,000 to 300,000 clones, of which 88% are seen a single time; roughly 2% belongs to the top ten. The specimen sequenced was PBMCs or T cells enriched from blood (not recorded which). These receptor sequences come from an older woman in a cohort exposed to, infected with or recovered from COVID-19 (not recorded which). Each CDR3 is given without its conserved first and last residue.

TRBJ2-5 TRBV18 ASTRTSGRGETQY
TRBJ2-6 TRBV5-1 ASSLDGTGANVLT
TRBJ1-5 TRBV30 AWSHTGKSNQPQH
TRBJ2-7 TRBV4-1 ASSQGRQVASYEQY
TRBJ1-3 TRBV4-2 ASSQGRGSGNTIY
TRBJ2-1 TRBV6-6 ASSLKGQGSYNEQF
TRBJ1-4 TRBV5-1 ASSSTTDEKLF
TRBJ2-7 TRBV30 AWSREAEQY
TRBJ1-3 TRBV12-3/TRBV12-4 ASSQPRAALY
TRBJ2-2 TRBV19 ASFSGQGFTGELF